This is a list of T cell receptor beta chains from one sample in a study of blood T cell repertoires in COVID-19. Clones were sequenced by immunoSEQ multiplex PCR, and TCRdb holds only the in-frame ones, with some missing. The sample has fewer than 200,000 clones, 88% seen once. Sequencing was carried out using PBMCs or T cells enriched from blood (not recorded which). The origin of the receptors is a woman aged 18-29 years who had recovered from COVID-19. CDR3s include the opening cysteine and the closing phenylalanine or tryptophan. Each record gives: CDR3 protein, CDR3 DNA, clone size, D gene, CDR3 length, V gene, J gene. D genes are given only for firm matches. Clone size, where shown, is once, few, many, or a class for clones that have expanded.

CDR3: CASSFSSSPGQGGYGYTF
DNA: TGTGCCAGCAGTTTCTCATCGAGTCCGGGACAGGGGGGTTATGGCTACACCTTC
size: NA
D: TRBD1
length: 18
V: TRBV28
J: TRBJ1-2

CDR3: CASSPRGYTQYF
DNA: TGTGCCAGCAGCCCGCGCGGGTATACGCAGTATTTT
size: once
D: NA
length: 12
V: TRBV7-9
J: TRBJ2-3

CDR3: CSVATGLSEQYF
DNA: TGCAGCGTAGCGACAGGTCTTTCCGAGCAGTACTTC
size: NA
D: NA
length: 12
V: TRBV29-1
J: TRBJ2-7

CDR3: CASSSTGGPYSNQPQHF
DNA: TGTGCCAGCAGTTCAACAGGGGGACCGTATAGCAATCAGCCCCAGCATTTT
size: few
D: TRBD1
length: 17
V: TRBV28
J: TRBJ1-5

CDR3: CASSQDGGAYEQYF
DNA: TGCGCCAGCAGCCAAGATGGGGGGGCGTACGAGCAGTACTTC
size: NA
D: NA
length: 14
V: TRBV4-1
J: TRBJ2-7

CDR3: CASSLGRANSPLHF
DNA: TGTGCCAGCAGCTTAGGCAGGGCTAATTCACCCCTCCACTTT
size: few
D: NA
length: 14
V: TRBV7-2
J: TRBJ1-6

CDR3: CASSFALAGFNEQFF
DNA: TGTGCCAGCAGTTTCGCACTAGCGGGGTTCAATGAGCAGTTCTTC
size: NA
D: TRBD2
length: 15
V: TRBV27
J: TRBJ2-1

CDR3: CASSYSVTASGETQYF
DNA: TGTGCCAGCAGTTACTCGGTGACGGCGAGCGGGGAGACCCAGTACTTC
size: NA
D: NA
length: 16
V: TRBV6-5
J: TRBJ2-5

CDR3: CASSLERRELNEQFF
DNA: TGCGCCAGCAGCTTGGAGAGGCGGGAGTTAAATGAGCAGTTCTTC
size: NA
D: TRBD2
length: 15
V: TRBV5-1
J: TRBJ2-1

CDR3: CASSSSIGTFSYEQYF
DNA: TGCGCCAGCAGCTCTTCGATAGGGACATTCTCCTACGAGCAGTACTTC
size: NA
D: NA
length: 16
V: TRBV4-1
J: TRBJ2-7

CDR3: CASSLSPENTEAFF
DNA: TGCGCCAGCAGCTTGTCTCCAGAGAACACTGAAGCTTTCTTT
size: NA
D: NA
length: 14
V: TRBV5-1
J: TRBJ1-1

CDR3: CAIGTSGNLNEQFF
DNA: TGTGCCATTGGGACTAGCGGGAACTTAAATGAGCAGTTCTTC
size: NA
D: TRBD2
length: 14
V: TRBV10-3
J: TRBJ2-1

CDR3: CASSQTGTVEKLFF
DNA: TGTGCCAGCAGCCAGACCGGGACAGTTGAAAAACTGTTTTTT
size: NA
D: TRBD1
length: 14
V: TRBV5-6
J: TRBJ1-4

CDR3: CATRGTGEKLFF
DNA: TGTGCCACCAGGGGGACAGGGGAAAAACTGTTTTTT
size: NA
D: TRBD1
length: 12
V: TRBV10-3
J: TRBJ1-4

CDR3: CASLTGQGSYNEQFF
DNA: TGTGCCAGCCTAACGGGACAGGGGTCCTACAATGAGCAGTTCTTC
size: NA
D: TRBD1
length: 15
V: TRBV2
J: TRBJ2-1

CDR3: CASRSGNEKLFF
DNA: TGTGCCAGTAGGTCAGGGAACGAAAAACTGTTTTTT
size: NA
D: NA
length: 12
V: TRBV19
J: TRBJ1-4

CDR3: CASSPTGQGENQPQHF
DNA: TGTGCCAGCTCCCCAACTGGACAGGGAGAGAATCAGCCCCAGCATTTT
size: NA
D: TRBD1
length: 16
V: TRBV18
J: TRBJ1-5

CDR3: CASSLQGETDTQYF
DNA: TGTGCCAGCAGCTTACAGGGGGAAACAGATACGCAGTATTTT
size: NA
D: TRBD1
length: 14
V: TRBV5-5
J: TRBJ2-3

CDR3: CASTRRGGLSNEQFF
DNA: TGTGCCAGCACCCGCCGGGGGGGGCTTAGCAATGAGCAGTTCTTC
size: NA
D: TRBD2
length: 15
V: TRBV7-9
J: TRBJ2-1

CDR3: CATSRDRAASSYNEQFF
DNA: TGTGCCACCAGCAGAGATCGCGCAGCGAGCTCCTACAATGAGCAGTTCTTC
size: NA
D: NA
length: 17
V: TRBV15
J: TRBJ2-1

CDR3: CASSPGTGRNSPLHF
DNA: TGTGCTAGCAGCCCCGGGACAGGACGAAATTCACCCCTCCACTTT
size: NA
D: TRBD1
length: 15
V: TRBV7-7
J: TRBJ1-6

CDR3: CAIGSGLTNEKLFF
DNA: TGTGCCATCGGATCAGGGTTAACTAATGAAAAACTGTTTTTT
size: NA
D: NA
length: 14
V: TRBV10-3
J: TRBJ1-4

CDR3: CASSFLASGRAVETQYF
DNA: TGTGCCAGCAGCTTTTTGGCTAGCGGGAGGGCCGTGGAGACCCAGTACTTC
size: NA
D: TRBD2
length: 17
V: TRBV7-9
J: TRBJ2-5

CDR3: CASSLGLSGTKDQPQHF
DNA: TGTGCCAGCAGCCTGGGGCTTTCGGGGACAAAGGATCAGCCCCAGCATTTT
size: NA
D: NA
length: 17
V: TRBV28
J: TRBJ1-5

CDR3: CASSSLGEGTFGGYTF
DNA: TGTGCCAGCAGTTCTCTGGGAGAAGGGACTTTTGGCGGCTACACCTTC
size: NA
D: NA
length: 16
V: TRBV6-5
J: TRBJ1-2

CDR3: CASNLPGANEKLFF
DNA: TGCGCCAGCAACCTCCCGGGAGCTAATGAAAAACTGTTTTTT
size: NA
D: NA
length: 14
V: TRBV5-1
J: TRBJ1-4

CDR3: CASSYPENYTF
DNA: TGTGCCAGCAGTTACCCGGAGAACTACACCTTC
size: once
D: NA
length: 11
V: TRBV6-2/TRBV6-3
J: TRBJ1-2

CDR3: CASSPSDQGHSNQPQHF
DNA: TGTGCCAGCAGTCCCTCAGATCAGGGACATAGCAATCAGCCCCAGCATTTT
size: NA
D: NA
length: 17
V: TRBV28
J: TRBJ1-5

CDR3: CASSYDGTVNSPLHF
DNA: TGTGCCAGCAGTTACGACGGGACAGTTAATTCACCCCTCCACTTT
size: NA
D: TRBD1
length: 15
V: TRBV6-5
J: TRBJ1-6

CDR3: CASSPQTSGTTDTQYF
DNA: TGTGCCAGCAGTCCACAAACTAGCGGAACCACAGATACGCAGTATTTT
size: once
D: TRBD2
length: 16
V: TRBV28
J: TRBJ2-3

CDR3: CASSLAGTGYGYTF
DNA: TGTGCCAGCAGCTTAGCCGGGACAGGCTATGGCTACACCTTC
size: NA
D: TRBD1
length: 14
V: TRBV7-8
J: TRBJ1-2

CDR3: CASSLVQGAGNTIYF
DNA: TGTGCCAGCAGCTTAGTACAGGGGGCTGGAAACACCATATATTTT
size: NA
D: TRBD1
length: 15
V: TRBV7-9
J: TRBJ1-3

CDR3: CSVEASGRSSSYNEQFF
DNA: TGCAGCGTTGAGGCTAGCGGGAGGTCGAGCTCCTACAATGAGCAGTTCTTC
size: NA
D: TRBD2
length: 17
V: TRBV29-1
J: TRBJ2-1

CDR3: CASITSGTSGTDTQYF
DNA: TGTGCCAGCATCACTTCCGGGACTAGCGGAACAGATACGCAGTATTTT
size: NA
D: TRBD2
length: 16
V: TRBV28
J: TRBJ2-3

CDR3: CASSSGIEKLFF
DNA: TGTGCCAGCAGTTCTGGCATTGAAAAACTGTTTTTT
size: NA
D: NA
length: 12
V: TRBV28
J: TRBJ1-4

CDR3: CASSPRMQREYQETQYF
DNA: TGTGCCAGCAGCCCTCGGATGCAGCGAGAGTACCAAGAGACCCAGTACTTC
size: NA
D: NA
length: 17
V: TRBV11-2
J: TRBJ2-5

CDR3: CASSYGREGNEQFF
DNA: TGTGCCAGCAGTTATGGGCGGGAGGGGAATGAGCAGTTCTTC
size: NA
D: TRBD2
length: 14
V: TRBV6-5
J: TRBJ2-1

CDR3: CASRSGTGLNEQYF
DNA: TGTGCCAGCAGATCCGGGACAGGGTTAAACGAGCAGTACTTC
size: NA
D: TRBD1
length: 14
V: TRBV7-2
J: TRBJ2-7

CDR3: CASSFSRGRGSGPTNYGYTF
DNA: TGCGCCAGCAGCTTCTCTAGGGGTAGGGGCTCCGGACCAACTAACTATGGCTACACCTTC
size: NA
D: NA
length: 20
V: TRBV5-1
J: TRBJ1-2

CDR3: CASSLPPTGVNEKLFF
DNA: TGCGCCAGCAGTCTTCCTCCGACAGGGGTAAATGAAAAACTGTTTTTT
size: once
D: TRBD1
length: 16
V: TRBV23-1
J: TRBJ1-4

CDR3: CASTGPTGAYGYTF
DNA: TGTGCCAGCACAGGGCCGACAGGCGCCTATGGCTACACCTTC
size: few
D: NA
length: 14
V: TRBV28
J: TRBJ1-2

CDR3: CASSSAHSGRMFNEQFF
DNA: TGTGCCAGCAGCTCGGCGCATAGCGGGAGGATGTTCAATGAGCAGTTCTTC
size: few
D: TRBD2
length: 17
V: TRBV7-8
J: TRBJ2-1

CDR3: CAIYKGQGTNYGYTF
DNA: TGTGCCATCTACAAAGGACAGGGGACTAACTATGGCTACACCTTC
size: NA
D: TRBD1
length: 15
V: TRBV10-3
J: TRBJ1-2